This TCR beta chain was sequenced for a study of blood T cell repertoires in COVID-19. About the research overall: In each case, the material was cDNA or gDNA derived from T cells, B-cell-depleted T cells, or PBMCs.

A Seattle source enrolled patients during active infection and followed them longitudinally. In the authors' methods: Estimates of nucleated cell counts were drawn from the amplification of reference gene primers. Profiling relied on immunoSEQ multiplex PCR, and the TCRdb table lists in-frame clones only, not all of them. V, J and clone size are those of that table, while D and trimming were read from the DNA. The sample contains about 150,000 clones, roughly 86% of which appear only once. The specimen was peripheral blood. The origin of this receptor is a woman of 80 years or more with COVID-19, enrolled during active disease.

The CDR3, as DNA: TGTGCCAGCACCCACGGCGGCCAGACCGGGGAGCTGTTTTTT. This sequence encodes CASTHGGQTGELFF. The rearrangement links TRBV27 to TRBJ2-2; D gene ambiguous. The germline V and J ends were trimmed by 7 bases and 5 bases, with 14 bases remaining between them. The CDR3 is 14 residues long. Germline values: CDR1 MNHEY, CDR2 SMNVEV (reference sequence).